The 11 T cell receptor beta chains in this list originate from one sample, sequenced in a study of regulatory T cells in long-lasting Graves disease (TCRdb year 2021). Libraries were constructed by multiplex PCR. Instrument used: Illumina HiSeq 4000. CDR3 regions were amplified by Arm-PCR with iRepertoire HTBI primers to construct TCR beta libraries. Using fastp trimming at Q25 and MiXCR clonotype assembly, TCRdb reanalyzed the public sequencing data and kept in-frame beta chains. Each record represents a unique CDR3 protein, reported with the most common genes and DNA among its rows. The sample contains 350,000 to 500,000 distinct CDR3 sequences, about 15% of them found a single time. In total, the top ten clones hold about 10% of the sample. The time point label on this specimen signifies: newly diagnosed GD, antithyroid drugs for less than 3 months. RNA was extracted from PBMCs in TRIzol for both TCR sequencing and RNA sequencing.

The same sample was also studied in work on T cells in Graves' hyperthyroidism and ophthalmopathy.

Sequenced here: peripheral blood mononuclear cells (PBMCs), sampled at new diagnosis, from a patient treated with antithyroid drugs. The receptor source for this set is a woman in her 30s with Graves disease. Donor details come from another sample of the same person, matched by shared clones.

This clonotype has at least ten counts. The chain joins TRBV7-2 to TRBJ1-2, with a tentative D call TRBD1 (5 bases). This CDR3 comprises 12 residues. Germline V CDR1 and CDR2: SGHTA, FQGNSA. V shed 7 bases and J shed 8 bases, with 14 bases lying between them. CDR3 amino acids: CASNRLGRGYTF. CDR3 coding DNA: TGTGCCAGCAACCGACTGGGGCGCGGCTACACCTTC.

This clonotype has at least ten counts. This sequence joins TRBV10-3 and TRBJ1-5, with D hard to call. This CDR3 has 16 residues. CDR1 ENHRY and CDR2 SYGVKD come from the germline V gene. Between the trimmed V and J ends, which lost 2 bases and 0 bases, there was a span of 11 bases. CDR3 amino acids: CAISEGTADSNQPQHF. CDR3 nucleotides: TGTGCCATCAGTGAGGGAACAGCCGATAGCAATCAGCCCCAGCATTTT.

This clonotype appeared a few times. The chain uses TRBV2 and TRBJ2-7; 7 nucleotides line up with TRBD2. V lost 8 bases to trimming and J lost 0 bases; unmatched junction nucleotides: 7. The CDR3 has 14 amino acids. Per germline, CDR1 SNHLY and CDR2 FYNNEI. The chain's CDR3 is CASGGDRTSYEQYF. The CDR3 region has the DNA TGTGCCAGCGGGGGGGACCGCACCTCCTACGAGCAGTACTTC. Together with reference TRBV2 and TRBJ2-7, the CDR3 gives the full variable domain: EPEVTQTPSHQVTQMGQEVILRCVPISNHLYFYWYRQILGQKVEFLVSFYNNEISEKSEIFDDQFSVERPDGSNFTLKIRSTKLEDSAMYFCASGGDRTSYEQYFGPGTRLTVT.

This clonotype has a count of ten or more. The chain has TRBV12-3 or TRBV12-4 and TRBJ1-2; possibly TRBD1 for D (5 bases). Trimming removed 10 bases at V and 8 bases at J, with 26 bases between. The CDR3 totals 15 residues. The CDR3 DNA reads TGTGCCACCCGGTTAGATGGGGCAGCCGCCTTCGGCTACACCTTC. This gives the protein CATRLDGAAAFGYTF.

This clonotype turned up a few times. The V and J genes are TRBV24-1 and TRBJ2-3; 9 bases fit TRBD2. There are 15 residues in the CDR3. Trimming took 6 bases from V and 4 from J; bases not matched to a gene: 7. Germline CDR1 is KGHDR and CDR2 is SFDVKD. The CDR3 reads CATSTREGPSDTQYF. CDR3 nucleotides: TGTGCCACCAGTACGCGGGAGGGCCCCTCAGATACGCAGTATTTT.

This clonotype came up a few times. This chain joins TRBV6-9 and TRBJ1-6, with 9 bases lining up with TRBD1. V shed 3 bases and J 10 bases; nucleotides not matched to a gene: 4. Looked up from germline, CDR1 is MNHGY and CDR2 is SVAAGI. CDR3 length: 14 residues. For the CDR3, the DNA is TGTGCCAGCAGTTACGGACAGGGGCCGTCACCCCTCCACTTT. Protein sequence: CASSYGQGPSPLHF.

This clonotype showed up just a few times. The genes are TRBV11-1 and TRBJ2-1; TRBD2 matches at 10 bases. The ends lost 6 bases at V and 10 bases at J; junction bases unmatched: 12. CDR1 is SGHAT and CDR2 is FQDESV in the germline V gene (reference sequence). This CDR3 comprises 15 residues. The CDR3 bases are TGTGCCAGCAGGTTGGCGCCTAGCGGGAGCAACGAGCAGTTCTTC. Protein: CASRLAPSGSNEQFF.

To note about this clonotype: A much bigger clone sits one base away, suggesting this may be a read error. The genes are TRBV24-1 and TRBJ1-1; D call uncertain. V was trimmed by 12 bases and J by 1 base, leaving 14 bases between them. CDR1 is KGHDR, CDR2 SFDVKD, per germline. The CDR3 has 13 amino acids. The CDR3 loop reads CAVLGLTNTEAFF. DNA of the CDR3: TGTGCCGTCCTCGGTCTTACGAACACTGAAGCTTTCTTT.

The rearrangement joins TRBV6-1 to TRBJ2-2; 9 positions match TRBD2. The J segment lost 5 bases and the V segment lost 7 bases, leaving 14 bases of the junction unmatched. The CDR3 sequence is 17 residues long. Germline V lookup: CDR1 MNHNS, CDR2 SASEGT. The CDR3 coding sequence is TGTGCCAGCACAGTAGCGGGAGCGGGGTTTAGTACCGGGGAGCTGTTTTTT. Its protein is CASTVAGAGFSTGELFF.

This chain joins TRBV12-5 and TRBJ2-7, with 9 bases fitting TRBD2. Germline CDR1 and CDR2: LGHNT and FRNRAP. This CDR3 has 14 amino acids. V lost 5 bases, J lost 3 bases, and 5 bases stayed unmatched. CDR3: CASGPGLADYEQYF. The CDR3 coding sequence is TGTGCTAGTGGTCCGGGACTAGCAGACTACGAGCAGTACTTC.

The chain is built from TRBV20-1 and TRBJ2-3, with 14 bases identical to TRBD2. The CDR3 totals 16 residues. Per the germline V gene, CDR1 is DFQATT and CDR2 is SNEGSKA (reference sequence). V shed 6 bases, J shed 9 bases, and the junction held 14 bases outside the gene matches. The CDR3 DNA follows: TGCAGTGCCCGGGGGGGACTAGCGGGAGTATTAGAAACGCAGTATTTT. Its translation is CSARGGLAGVLETQYF.